The 21 T cell receptor beta chains presented below share a single source sample, sequenced in a study of Graves' ophthalmopathy and Graves' hyperthyroidism. RNA transcripts provided the template for amplifying TCR beta CDR3 regions. First-round RT-PCR employed HTBI primers, with a second-round multiplex PCR after it. TCRdb fed the multiplex PCR reads into MiXCR, producing one record per CDR3 protein. Counted here are around 600,000 distinct CDR3 sequences, over 40% occurring once; the ten biggest clones make up about 3.3%. Input material: peripheral blood. The receptors were gathered from an adult man with Graves' ophthalmopathy.

The chain links TRBV6-5 to TRBJ2-5; 8 bases agree with TRBD1. This CDR3 region has 16 residues. After removal of 6 bases from V and 5 bases from J, the junction contained 14 bases not matched to a gene. Per the germline V gene, CDR1 is MNHEY and CDR2 is SVGAGI. In DNA form, the CDR3 reads TGTGCCAGCAGGACCGTTGCAGGACAGGGAAGGGAGACCCAGTACTTC. It is translated as CASRTVAGQGRETQYF.

This clonotype was detected many times. This sequence joins TRBV7-6 and TRBJ2-1; no clear D. Trimming took off 1 base at V and 4 bases at J, with 5 bases between the two ends. CDR1 and CDR2 (germline): SGHVS, FNYEAQ. The CDR3 consists of 13 residues. The CDR3 here is CASSLDTYNEQFF. The CDR3 DNA sequence: TGTGCCAGCAGCTTAGACACGTACAATGAGCAGTTCTTC.

The chain couples TRBV25-1 to TRBJ1-1, with D unresolved. V shed 8 bases and J shed 4 bases, with 14 bases lying between them. Germline CDR1 and CDR2: MGHDK and SYGVNS. This CDR3 region has 13 residues. CDR3 sequence (DNA): TGTGCCAGCTCGCAAACAGAAGGCACTGAAGCTTTCTTT. This translates into CASSQTEGTEAFF. Supplemented by reference TRBV25-1 and TRBJ1-1, the full variable domain reads EADIYQTPRYLVIGTGKKITLECSQTMGHDKMYWYQQDPGMELHLIHYSYGVNSTEKGDLSSESTVSRIRTEHFPLTLESARPSHTSQYLCASSQTEGTEAFFGQGTRLTVV.

The V call is TRBV2, the J call TRBJ1-4; D remains unclear. Trimming shortened V by 6 bases and J by 5 bases, and 16 bases separated the two germline ends. The CDR3 consists of 15 residues. Looked up from germline, CDR1 is SNHLY and CDR2 is FYNNEI. CDR3 in DNA: TGTGCCAGCAGCTTAGGCCCGGGTAGAAATGAAAAACTGTTTTTT. Protein sequence: CASSLGPGRNEKLFF.

This clonotype came up many times. The gene calls are TRBV7-9 and TRBJ2-7, with a weak D call TRBD1 (6 bases). Germline V CDR1 and CDR2: SEHNR, FQNEAQ (reference sequence). The V gene lost 4 bases and the J gene lost 2 bases, with 12 bases spanning the gap. The CDR3 is made up of 14 amino acids. The CDR3 reads CASSSADRTYEQYF. DNA of the CDR3: TGTGCCAGCAGCTCTGCGGACAGAACCTACGAGCAGTACTTC.

A remark on this clonotype: A much more abundant neighbour one base away suggests this may be a read error. This sequence joins TRBV6-1 and TRBJ2-5; 12 bases fit TRBD2. This CDR3 region has 15 residues. The V and J ends lost 8 bases and 5 bases, in that order; junction bases with no gene match: 9. Germline CDR1 reads MNHNS; CDR2 reads SASEGT. CDR3 sequence reads: CASALLAGGGETQYF. The CDR3 DNA reads TGTGCCAGCGCCCTACTAGCGGGAGGTGGGGAGACCCAGTACTTC.

J is TRBJ1-6 and V is TRBV9; D is ambiguous. Trimming pared 3 bases from V and 11 bases from J, leaving 6 bases between. In germline, CDR1 is SGDLS, CDR2 YYNGEE. The length of the CDR3 is 11 residues. The CDR3 loop is CASSGGTPLHF. CDR3 nucleotide sequence: TGTGCCAGCAGCGGAGGGACACCCCTCCACTTT. Supplemented by reference TRBV9 and TRBJ1-6, the full variable domain reads DSGVTQTPKHLITATGQRVTLRCSPRSGDLSVYWYQQSLDQGLQFLIQYYNGEERAKGNILERFSAQQFPDLHSELNLSSLELGDSALYFCASSGGTPLHFGNGTRLTVT.

V is TRBV6-5 and J is TRBJ2-5, with unresolved D. V lost 4 bases, J lost 13 bases, and 10 bases lay in between. From germline, CDR1 is MNHEY and CDR2 SVGAGI. The CDR3 loop spans 10 amino acids. CDR3 sequence (DNA): TGTGCCAGCAGTTTATCTCCCCTGTACTTC. Protein product: CASSLSPLYF.

The chain is built from TRBV10-3 and TRBJ2-5; D not certain. The J call may not be correct, given that the DNA end is closer to TRBJ2-7. This CDR3 has 15 residues. Germline CDR1 reads ENHRY; CDR2 reads SYGVKD. The CDR3 DNA follows: TGTGCCATCAGGGAAATGGCCTTGCAGCACCACGAGCAGTACTTC. Its protein product is CAIREMALQHHEQYF.

The genes are TRBV7-2 and TRBJ1-1; 7 nucleotides agree with TRBD1. CDR3 length: 15 residues. V shed 5 bases, J shed 1 base, and the junction held 7 bases outside the gene matches. CDR1 is SGHTA, CDR2 FQGNSA, per germline. CDR3 sequence (DNA): TGTGCCAGCAGCCAAAGACAGGGCCCGAACACTGAAGCTTTCTTT. This translates into CASSQRQGPNTEAFF.

This rearrangement joins TRBV7-9 to TRBJ1-1; a possible D gene is TRBD1 (5 bases). Germline values: CDR1 SEHNR, CDR2 FQNEAQ (reference sequence). V gave up 6 bases and J gave up 0 bases, with 14 bases separating them. The CDR3 sequence is 15 residues long. The CDR3 spells CASSEDPGVNTEAFF. Here the CDR3 DNA reads TGTGCCAGCAGTGAAGACCCGGGGGTGAACACTGAAGCTTTCTTT.

The rearrangement joins TRBV6-5 to TRBJ1-6; 8 nucleotides match TRBD1. The CDR3 covers 12 residues. The V gene end was trimmed by 6 bases and the J gene end by 11 bases; junction bases not matched to a gene: 3. Germline CDR1 MNHEY, CDR2 SVGAGI. The chain's CDR3 is CASSSDRAPLHF. The CDR3 region has the DNA TGTGCCAGCAGCTCGGACAGGGCACCCCTCCACTTT.

J is TRBJ2-6 and V is TRBV10-3; possible D gene TRBD1, 5 bases. Germline V gene lookup returns CDR1 ENHRY and CDR2 SYGVKD. With 3 bases removed from V and 7 bases from J, the gap between germline ends came to 10 bases. This CDR3 has 14 amino acids. Written as DNA, the CDR3 is TGTGCCATCAGTGAAGGGCAGGGAGCCAACGTCCTGACTTTC. This gives the protein CAISEGQGANVLTF.

The chain carries TRBV24-1 and TRBJ2-7; D possibly corresponds to TRBD1 (5 bases). The CDR3 runs to 15 residues. V was cut by 4 bases and J by 4 bases, with 16 bases left in between. Germline V lookup: CDR1 KGHDR, CDR2 SFDVKD. The CDR3 nucleotides read TGTGCCACCAGTGACCCCGACAGCGTCTATTACGAGCAGTACTTC. Translated: CATSDPDSVYYEQYF.

On this clonotype itself: Given a much more abundant clone one base away, this may be a read error. The chain is built from TRBV20-1 and TRBJ2-7; D remains unclear. The CDR3 covers 12 residues. The V gene's germline CDR1 is DFQATT and CDR2 SNEGSKA (reference sequence). V lost 1 base and J 4 bases, leaving 8 bases between the germline ends. CDR3: CSARGTTYEQYF. CDR3 sequence (DNA): TGCAGTGCTAGAGGTACAACATACGAGCAGTACTTC.

This clonotype came up many times. This sequence joins TRBV15 and TRBJ2-6; D perhaps matches TRBD2 (5 bases). Trimming removed 3 bases at V and 4 bases at J, with 13 bases between. The CDR3 is 16 amino acids. Germline CDR1 and CDR2: LNHNV and YYDKDF (reference sequence). CDR3 nucleotide sequence: TGTGCCACCAGCAGCCAGAGAGGGTCCGGGGCCAACGTCCTGACTTTC. Protein product: CATSSQRGSGANVLTF.

The chain has TRBV24-1 and TRBJ2-5; D is tentatively TRBD1 or TRBD2 (6 bases each). The germline V gene has CDR1 KGHDR and CDR2 SFDVKD. V lost 7 bases and J 4 bases, leaving 15 bases between the germline ends. CDR3 size: 14 residues. CDR3 amino acids: CATSGRGGGETQYF. The CDR3 coding sequence is TGTGCCACCAGCGGCCGAGGAGGGGGAGAGACCCAGTACTTC.

This clonotype was observed a few times. The chain carries TRBV25-1 and TRBJ1-4, with TRBD1 matching 8 bases. V lost 6 bases and J lost 8; bases outside the gene matches: 8. The germline V gene encodes CDR1 MGHDK and CDR2 SYGVNS. The CDR3 length is 14 residues. In DNA, the CDR3 is TGTGCCAGCAGCTTGGTCCCAGGGGGCGAAAAACTGTTTTTT. It specifies CASSLVPGGEKLFF. The full variable domain, completed using reference TRBV25-1 and TRBJ1-4, is EADIYQTPRYLVIGTGKKITLECSQTMGHDKMYWYQQDPGMELHLIHYSYGVNSTEKGDLSSESTVSRIRTEHFPLTLESARPSHTSQYLCASSLVPGGEKLFFGSGTQLSVL.

This clonotype was observed at least ten times. The genes are TRBV6-6 and TRBJ2-7; TRBD2 matches at 11 bases. Germline V gene lookup returns CDR1 MNHNY and CDR2 SVGAGI (reference sequence). The CDR3 loop spans 14 amino acids. Unmatched junction bases numbered 4, after V lost 6 bases and J lost 3 bases. This chain's CDR3 is CASRLAGAIYEQYF. CDR3 in DNA: TGTGCCAGCAGACTAGCGGGAGCTATCTACGAGCAGTACTTC.

This chain connects TRBV27 to TRBJ2-5; 9 nucleotides line up with TRBD2. Germline V gene lookup returns CDR1 MNHEY and CDR2 SMNVEV (reference sequence). The trim removed 0 bases at V and 5 bases at J, leaving 7 bases unmatched. This CDR3 has 16 amino acids. CDR3 sequence reads: CASSLSSGSSLETQYF. CDR3 nucleotides: TGTGCCAGCAGTTTATCTAGCGGGAGCTCCCTGGAGACCCAGTACTTC.

This chain connects TRBV10-3 to TRBJ1-5; D is uncertain. Germline V lookup: CDR1 ENHRY, CDR2 SYGVKD. This CDR3 has 14 residues. Trimming took off 0 bases at V and 6 bases at J, with 9 bases between the two ends. CDR3 bases: TGTGCCATCAGTGAGTCGACTAGTGGTCAGCCCCAGCATTTT. Encoded protein: CAISESTSGQPQHF.